The source of this TCR beta chain is a study of blood T cells in healthy people across ages. The CDR3 has 13 residues. Germline V lookup: CDR1 SGHRS, CDR2 YFSETQ. Each donor supplied around 9.6 milliliters of peripheral blood. A remark on this clonotype: Germline and junction disagree at one end, which may indicate a read error.

The second PCR ran roughly 7 to 12 cycles with a sample-barcoded 5' primer and J-beta primers. Each CDR3 protein gets one entry after TCRdb re-called the 5' RACE reads with MiXCR. This table has under 850,000 distinct CDR3 sequences, roughly 34% appearing once. This sequence joins TRBV5-1 and TRBJ2-7, with D uncertain. The sequence came from a man between 18 and 29 years old in good health. The sequenced sample consisted of blood. Here the CDR3 reads CASSLDSTYGQYF. Here the CDR3 DNA reads TGCGCCAGCAGCTTGGACTCGACCTACGGGCAGTACTTC. Combining the CDR3 with reference TRBV5-1 and TRBJ2-7 gives the whole variable domain KAGVTQTPRYLIKTRGQQVTLSCSPISGHRSVSWYQQTPGQGLQFLFEYFSETQRNKGNFPGRFSGRQFSNSRSEMNVSTLELGDSALYLCASSLDSTYGQYFGPGTRLTVT.